The source of this TCR beta chain is a study of blood T cell repertoires in COVID-19. In the study overall: Material from acute and convalescent COVID-19 was sourced from the United States, Italy and Spain.

V shed 6 bases and J shed 3 bases, with 17 bases lying between them. The CDR3 has 15 amino acids. Germline CDR1 and CDR2: MDHEN and SYDVKM. The participants were between 18 and 89 years old and came from 24 US areas. Symptom resolution, clearance, or two negative PCRs marked donors in Cohort 3 as recovered. In the authors' methods: Reference gene primer amplification in the assay estimated nucleated cell counts. Repertoires were generated with immunoSEQ multiplex PCR, while TCRdb's copy carries only in-frame clones and drops some. The V and J calls and clone size are taken from that table; D and trimming were inferred from the DNA. Counted here are a few hundred thousand clones, roughly 86% occurring once; the ten biggest clones make up more than 1.5%.

The chain is built from TRBV28 and TRBJ1-1; D is unclear. The specimen was PBMCs or T cells enriched from blood (not recorded which). The receptor was derived from a woman between 55 and 75 years old who had recovered from COVID-19. DNA of the CDR3: TGTGCCAGCAGGTCCCCCGCGGGAGGGTACACTGAAGCTTTCTTT. It translates to CASRSPAGGYTEAFF. Full variable domain (outside the CDR3, taken from reference TRBV28 and TRBJ1-1): DVKVTQSSRYLVKRTGEKVFLECVQDMDHENMFWYRQDPGLGLRLIYFSYDVKMKEKGDIPEGYSVSREKKERFSLILESASTNQTSMYLCASRSPAGGYTEAFFGQGTRLTVV.